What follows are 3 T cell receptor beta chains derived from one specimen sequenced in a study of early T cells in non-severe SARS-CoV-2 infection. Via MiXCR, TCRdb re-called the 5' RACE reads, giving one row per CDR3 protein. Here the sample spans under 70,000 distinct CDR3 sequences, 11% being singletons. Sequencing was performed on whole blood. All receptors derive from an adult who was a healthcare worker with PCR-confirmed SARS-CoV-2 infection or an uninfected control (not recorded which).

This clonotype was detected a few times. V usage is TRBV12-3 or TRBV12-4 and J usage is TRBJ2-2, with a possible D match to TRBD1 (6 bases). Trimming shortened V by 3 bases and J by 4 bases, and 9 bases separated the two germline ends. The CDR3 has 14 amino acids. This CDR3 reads CASSFGTLTGELFF. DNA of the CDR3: TGTGCCAGCAGTTTCGGGACACTCACCGGGGAGCTGTTTTTT.

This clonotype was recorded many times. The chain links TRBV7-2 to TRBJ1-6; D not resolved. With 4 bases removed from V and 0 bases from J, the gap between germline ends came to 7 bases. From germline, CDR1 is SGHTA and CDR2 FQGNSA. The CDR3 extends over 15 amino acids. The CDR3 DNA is TGTGCCAGCAGCTACGATAGCTCCTATAATTCACCCCTCCACTTT. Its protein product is CASSYDSSYNSPLHF.

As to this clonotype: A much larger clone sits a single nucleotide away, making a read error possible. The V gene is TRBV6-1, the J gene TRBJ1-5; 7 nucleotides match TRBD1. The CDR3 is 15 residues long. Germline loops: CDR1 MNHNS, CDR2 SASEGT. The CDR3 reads CARRGDRASNQPQHF. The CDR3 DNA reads TGTGCCCGCAGGGGGGACAGAGCTAGCAATCAGCCCCAGCATTTT.